The sequence of this TCR beta chain was determined in a study of cytomegalovirus exposure and HLA in healthy donors (dated by TCRdb to the late 2010s). At the level of the whole study: According to a later analysis, one platform produced both the roughly 130 validation repertoires and the approximately 660 repertoires of the first cohort. A separate validation cohort of about 110 different subjects was used in addition to the roughly 640-subject first cohort. The study aimed to test whether signatures of past pathogen exposure could be identified by cataloging public T cell receptors. To predict cytomegalovirus infection status, the study combined high-throughput TCR immunosequencing, statistical association of individual TCRs with disease status, and machine learning.

Here V drops 3 bases and J drops 3 bases, and the junction holds 8 bases not matched to any gene. Sequences SGDLS (CDR1) and YYNGEE (CDR2) are obtained from the germline V gene. Including cysteine and phenylalanine, the CDR3 has 16 amino acids. The retained sequence is limited to the CDR3, 48 bases, with the frame set at the first base. Concerning this clone itself: This clone's antigen is unknown. One base away there is no much larger clone; base qualities are not given.

Library preparation was by the immunoSEQ multiplex PCR assay. Per the authors' processing: To diagnose cytomegalovirus status from the catalog of TCR beta chain sequences, a statistical classification framework was built. Imported from immuneACCESS, the table was reduced by TCRdb to in-frame sequences with V and J called. These copies leave out some clones; in studies compared against another copy, an unresolved V gene accounts for under half, and the cause of the remainder is not known. V and J calls and clone size come straight from that table; D and trimming were deduced from the DNA. The sample table lists roughly 120,000 clones, about 94% of them with a count of one. The ten largest clones take up less than 1.5% of the sample. Donors formed part of the validation cohort, which comprised over a hundred subjects and was distinct from the first cohort of several hundred subjects. Findings and caveats that apply to the study as a whole: Cytomegalovirus status was reported to be diagnosed by the classifier with high specificity and sensitivity in both the original and validation cohorts. In vitro tests confirmed that a few of the cytomegalovirus-associated TCR beta chains recognize cytomegalovirus antigens. While some public TCRs were present in many individuals, most TCR sequences turned up only very rarely across donors. The authors suggested that the approach could potentially be extended to other disease states and immunological phenotypes. In the study, approximately 160 TCR beta chains were listed as associated with cytomegalovirus. In a later analysis, TCRs clustered in the first cohort were found to also tend to co-occur in the 110 or so validation repertoires, with 94% of cluster scores above 0. A later analysis lacked HLA typing for the validation cohort, so it scored co-occurrence in that cohort across all 110 or so repertoires.

Sequenced: PBMCs. Here the chain combines TRBV9 and TRBJ2-3; 9 bases in the middle match TRBD2. The TCR comes from a woman aged 18-29 years in good health and CMV-seronegative. Here the CDR3 is given as CASSGGTSISTDTQYF. The DNA sequence follows: TGTGCCAGCAGCGGGGGGACTAGCATTAGTACAGATACGCAGTATTTT.